This T cell receptor beta chain was profiled in a study of blood T cells in healthy people across ages. This clonotype has only a few counts. It was with a sample-barcoded 5' primer and a J-beta primer mix that a second PCR of roughly 7 to 12 cycles was run. The authors tagged each cDNA molecule using a template-switch adaptor with 12 random nucleotides. TCRdb ran MiXCR on the 5' RACE reads and lists one entry per CDR3 protein. Of around 990,000 distinct CDR3 sequences in the sample, almost 25% were seen once. Germline values: CDR1 SQVTM, CDR2 ANQGSEA. The CDR3 length is 17 residues. These data were likewise used in another study, on T cells of mothers and their children. That source adds: Random nucleotides (2-4) and sample barcodes were added by the M1S primer used in the second PCR.

This sequence was found in a girl aged 2-10 years in good health. The chain couples TRBV29-1 to TRBJ2-5, with 10 bases matching TRBD2. The assigned J gene may be wrong: the sequence end matches TRBJ2-1 better. Material for sequencing was blood. This CDR3 reads CSAVNWKLAGLGNEQFF. In DNA, the CDR3 is TGCAGCGCTGTTAACTGGAAACTAGCGGGGTTAGGCAATGAGCAGTTCTTC.